What follows are 11 T cell receptor beta chains derived from one specimen sequenced in a study of blood T cell repertoires in COVID-19. Generated by immunoSEQ multiplex PCR, the TCRdb table keeps only in-frame clones and is missing some. The sample has under 200,000 clones, 87% seen once. Sequenced input: peripheral blood. Receptors were obtained from a man aged 60-69 years with active or convalescent COVID-19.

This sequence joins TRBV5-1 and TRBJ1-4; a possible D gene is TRBD1 (5 bases). This CDR3 region has 15 residues. V lost 0 bases to trimming and J lost 7 bases, with 13 bases between them. Germline V CDR1 and CDR2: SGHRS, YFSETQ. In DNA form, the CDR3 reads TGCGCCAGCAGCTTGGGGCAGGGAAGGGCTGAAAAACTGTTTTTT. Protein: CASSLGQGRAEKLFF.

The V gene is TRBV4-1, the J gene TRBJ2-7, with D maybe TRBD2 (6 bases). The germline CDR1 and CDR2 sequences are MGHRA and YSYEKL. V was cut by 4 bases and J by 8 bases, with 18 bases left in between. The CDR3 has 14 amino acids. The CDR3 nucleotides read TGCGCCAGCAGCCCCCGGCGCGGGGCTGGTAAGCAGTACTTC. Protein sequence: CASSPRRGAGKQYF.

The chain joins TRBV10-2 to TRBJ2-5; 8 positions agree with TRBD2. Trimming removed 7 bases from V and 7 bases from J; junction bases left unmatched: 11. CDR1 WSHSY and CDR2 SAAADI come from the germline V gene. The CDR3 has 14 residues. This CDR3 reads CASNERGLGGTQYF. The CDR3 bases are TGCGCCAGCAACGAGCGGGGACTAGGAGGGACCCAGTACTTC.

V is TRBV3-1 (or the pseudogene TRBV3-2) and J is TRBJ2-5, with D possibly TRBD2 on 6 matching bases. Germline CDR1 reads LGHDT; CDR2 reads YNNKEL (reference sequence). Deletions cut 2 bases from V and 5 bases from J, with 9 bases between. This CDR3 region has 13 residues. The CDR3 bases are TGTGCCAGCAGCCAAACGGGGGTGGAGACCCAGTACTTC. This gives the protein CASSQTGVETQYF.

The V gene is TRBV27, the J gene TRBJ2-3; perhaps TRBD1 as D (5 bases). The CDR3 covers 16 residues. CDR1 is MNHEY, CDR2 SMNVEV, per germline (reference sequence). V gave up 2 bases and J gave up 2 bases, with 14 bases separating them. The CDR3 reads CASSLGASTTTDTQYF. CDR3 DNA: TGTGCCAGCAGTTTAGGGGCCAGCACGACCACAGATACGCAGTATTTT.

The rearrangement links TRBV12-3 or TRBV12-4 to TRBJ2-5, with 7 bases matching TRBD2. The CDR3 spans 13 residues. The trim removed 5 bases at V and 7 bases at J, leaving 7 bases unmatched. The CDR3 spells CASSQRLAGTQYF. CDR3 bases: TGTGCCAGCAGTCAAAGACTAGCTGGGACCCAGTACTTC.

The chain carries TRBV7-6 and TRBJ2-3, with TRBD1 matching 11 bases. CDR1 is SGHVS, CDR2 FNYEAQ, per germline. V shed 5 bases, J shed 3 bases, and the junction held 4 bases outside the gene matches. This CDR3 has 15 amino acids. CDR3 sequence (DNA): TGTGCCAGCAGCATTGGGGACAGGGGGACAGATACGCAGTATTTT. This gives the protein CASSIGDRGTDTQYF. The full variable domain, completed using reference TRBV7-6 and TRBJ2-3, is GAGVSQSPRYKVTKRGQDVALRCDPISGHVSLYWYRQALGQGPEFLTYFNYEAQQDKSGLPNDRFSAERPEGSISTLTIQRTEQRDSAMYRCASSIGDRGTDTQYFGPGTRLTVL.

This clone has at least ten counts. The J gene is TRBJ2-3, the V gene TRBV6-5; 12 bases line up with TRBD1. Germline V gives CDR1 MNHEY, CDR2 SVGAGI. Trimming removed 1 base from V and 5 bases from J; junction bases left unmatched: 4. This CDR3 region has 16 residues. DNA of the CDR3: TGTGCCAGCAGTTACTTGGGACAGGGGGCTAAAGATACGCAGTATTTT. It yields the protein CASSYLGQGAKDTQYF.

V gene TRBV5-1 combines with J gene TRBJ1-2; TRBD1 aligns across 7 bases. V shed 5 bases, J shed 0 bases, and the junction held 7 bases outside the gene matches. Per the germline V gene, CDR1 is SGHRS and CDR2 is YFSETQ. CDR3 length: 15 amino acids. The CDR3 bases are TGCGCCAGCAGTGACAGGGAGAAAACTAACTATGGCTACACCTTC. It translates to CASSDREKTNYGYTF.

V and J are TRBV2 and TRBJ1-5; TRBD1 aligns across 9 bases. The length of the CDR3 is 15 residues. The germline V gene encodes CDR1 SNHLY and CDR2 FYNNEI. J lost 5 bases, V lost 6 bases, and 8 bases had no gene match. CDR3 region: CASSIGQGTYQPQHF. The CDR3, as DNA: TGTGCCAGCAGCATCGGACAGGGGACGTATCAGCCCCAGCATTTT.

This rearrangement joins TRBV25-1 to TRBJ1-2; TRBD1 matches 10 bases. With V trimmed by 8 bases and J by 6 bases, 12 bases remained unmatched. Germline assignment: CDR1 MGHDK and CDR2 SYGVNS. The CDR3 runs to 15 residues. CDR3 region: CASERTGTGVNGYTF. In nucleotides, the CDR3 is TGTGCCAGCGAACGAACCGGGACAGGGGTCAATGGCTACACCTTC.